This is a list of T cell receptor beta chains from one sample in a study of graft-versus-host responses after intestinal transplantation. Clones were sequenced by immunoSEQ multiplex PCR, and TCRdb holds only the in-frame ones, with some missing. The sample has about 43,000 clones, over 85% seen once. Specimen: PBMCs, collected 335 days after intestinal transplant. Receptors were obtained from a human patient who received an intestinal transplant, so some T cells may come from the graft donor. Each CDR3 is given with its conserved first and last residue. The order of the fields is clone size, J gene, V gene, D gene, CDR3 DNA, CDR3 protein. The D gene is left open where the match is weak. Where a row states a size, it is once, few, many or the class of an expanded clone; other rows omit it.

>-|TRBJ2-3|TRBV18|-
TGTGCCAGCTCACCACCGTCAACGGTAGCCACAGATACGCAGTATTTT
CASSPPSTVATDTQYF
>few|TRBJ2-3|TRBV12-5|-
TGTGCTAGTGGTTTGGTACAGGGCGGGGCTAAAGATACGCAGTATTTT
CASGLVQGGAKDTQYF
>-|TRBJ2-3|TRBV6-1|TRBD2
TGTGCCAGCAGCTCTCAGCGGGGGGGCACAGATACGCAGTATTTT
CASSSQRGGTDTQYF
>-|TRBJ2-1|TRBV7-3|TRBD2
TGTGCCAGCAGTTCAAGCGGGGGGAGCTCCTACAATGAGCAGTTCTTC
CASSSSGGSSYNEQFF
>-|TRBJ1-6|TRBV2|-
TGTGCCAGCAGGCCTGGGCAGGGTAATTCACCCCTCCACTTT
CASRPGQGNSPLHF
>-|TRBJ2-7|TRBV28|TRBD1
TGTGCCAGCCGCAACAGAGGGGGGGGGACAGGGAGGTCCTACGAGCAGTACTTC
CASRNRGGGTGRSYEQYF
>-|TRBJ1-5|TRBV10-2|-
TGCGCCAGCAGTCAGGGCGATAATAGCAATCAGCCCCAGCATTTT
CASSQGDNSNQPQHF
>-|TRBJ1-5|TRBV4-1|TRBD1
TGCGCCAGCAGCCAAGACCTGGGACAGGGATATCAGCCCCAGCATTTT
CASSQDLGQGYQPQHF
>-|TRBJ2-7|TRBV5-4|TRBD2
TGTGCCAGCAGCTTAGGGACTAGCGGCCTCTACGAGCAGTACTTC
CASSLGTSGLYEQYF
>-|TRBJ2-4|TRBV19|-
TGTGCCAGTAGTGCCCGACGAGAGCGCCAAAACATTCAGTACTTC
CASSARRERQNIQYF
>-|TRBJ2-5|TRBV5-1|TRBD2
TGCGCCAGCAGCCGAGAAGGGACTAGCGGGATTTGGGGAGAGACCCAGTACTTC
CASSREGTSGIWGETQYF
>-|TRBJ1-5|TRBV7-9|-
TGTGCCAGCAGCTCGGGCGAGGTTAGCAATCAGCCCCAGCATTTT
CASSSGEVSNQPQHF
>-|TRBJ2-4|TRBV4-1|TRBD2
TGCGCCAGCAGCGAGCTAGCGGGAGTGAACATTCAGTACTTC
CASSELAGVNIQYF
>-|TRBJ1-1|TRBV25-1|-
TGTGCCAGCGCCTCGGACACTGAAGCTTTCTTT
CASASDTEAFF
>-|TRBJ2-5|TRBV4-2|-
TGTGCCAGCAGCCAAGGGATCGGGGCCCAAGAGACCCAGTACTTC
CASSQGIGAQETQYF
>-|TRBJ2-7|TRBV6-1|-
TGTGCCAGCAGTGAGCAGGAGAATCCCGCCTACGAGCAGTACTTC
CASSEQENPAYEQYF
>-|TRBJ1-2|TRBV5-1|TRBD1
TGCGCCAGCAGCGTGGGGACAGGGAACTCCTATGGCTACACCTTC
CASSVGTGNSYGYTF
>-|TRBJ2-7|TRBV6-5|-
TGTGCCAGCATTTCCTACTCCTACGAGCAGTACTTC
CASISYSYEQYF
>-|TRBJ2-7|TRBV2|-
TGTGCCAGCAGGGGGGGAGCCTACGAGCAGTACTTC
CASRGGAYEQYF
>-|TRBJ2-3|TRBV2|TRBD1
TGTGCCAGTTTACCGGGACAGCGATCCACAGATACGCAGTATTTT
CASLPGQRSTDTQYF
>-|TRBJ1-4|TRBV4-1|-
TGCGCCAGCAGCCAAGGCCAATATCGGGCTAATGAAAAACTGTTTTTT
CASSQGQYRANEKLFF
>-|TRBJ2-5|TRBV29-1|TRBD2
TGCAGCGTTGAAGGGGGGAGCGGGAGCCCAATGGGGGAGCAGTACTTC
CSVEGGSGSPMGEQYF
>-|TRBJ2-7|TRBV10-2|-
TGCGCCAGCAGTCTATCGGAAGGGTCAACCTCCTACGAGCAGTACTTC
CASSLSEGSTSYEQYF
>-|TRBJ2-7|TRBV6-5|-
TGTGCCAGCAGTTACGGTCCGGCATACGAGCAGTACTTC
CASSYGPAYEQYF
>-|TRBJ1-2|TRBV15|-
TGTGCCACCAGCAGGGAACCTAACTATGGCTACACCTTC
CATSREPNYGYTF
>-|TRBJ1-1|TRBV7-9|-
TGTGCCAGCACGCAGCTGAACACTGAAGCTTTCTTT
CASTQLNTEAFF
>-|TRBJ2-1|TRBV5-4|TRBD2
TGTGCCAGCAGACCTCCGGGACTATACAATGAGCAGTTCTTC
CASRPPGLYNEQFF
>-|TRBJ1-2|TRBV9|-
TGTGCCAGCAGCGTAGCTTATGAAGGGGCGGTTCGGGGCTACACCTTC
CASSVAYEGAVRGYTF